A single sample gave rise to the 26 T cell receptor beta chains below, sequenced in a study of blood T cell repertoires in COVID-19. The data were produced by immunoSEQ multiplex PCR, yet TCRdb's version contains in-frame clones alone and is incomplete. Found here are fewer than 150,000 clones, approximately 87% of them singletons; the top ten hold 3.5% to 5.5%. The sequencing input was peripheral blood. Every receptor here comes from a woman between 40 and 55 years old with acute or convalescent COVID-19.

The table lists this clone with a count of one. This sequence joins TRBV6-2 or TRBV6-3 and TRBJ2-1; 10 bases align to TRBD2. Looked up from germline, CDR1 is MNHEY and CDR2 is SVGEGT. The CDR3 runs 17 residues. The V segment lost 6 bases and the J segment 2 bases; nucleotides outside the gene matches: 10. CDR3 bases: TGTGCCAGCAGCACCACGACTAGCGGGCGAGCCTACAATGAGCAGTTCTTC. Protein product: CASSTTTSGRAYNEQFF.

This clone was detected a few times. This sequence joins TRBV19 and TRBJ2-1; a possible D gene is TRBD1 (8 bases). The germline V gene has CDR1 LNHDA and CDR2 SQIVND (reference sequence). The CDR3 sequence is 21 residues long. V was shortened by 4 bases and J by 4 bases, with 32 bases between the two germline ends. The CDR3 DNA is TGTGCCAGTAGTACTAGGGGGGGGACGCCCGGCGGACAGGGTGGATACAATGAGCAGTTCTTC. This encodes CASSTRGGTPGGQGGYNEQFF. Based on the CDR3 plus reference TRBV19 and TRBJ2-1, the full variable domain is DGGITQSPKYLFRKEGQNVTLSCEQNLNHDAMYWYRQDPGQGLRLIYYSQIVNDFQKGDIAEGYSVSREKKESFPLTVTSAQKNPTAFYLCASSTRGGTPGGQGGYNEQFFGPGTRLTVL.

This sequence joins TRBV29-1 and TRBJ2-7; the D is unclear. V was clipped by 0 bases and J by 5 bases, with 5 bases between them. The CDR3 length is 11 residues. Germline CDR1 SQVTM, CDR2 ANQGSEA. The CDR3 sequence: CSVEDYNEQYF. The DNA for the CDR3 is TGCAGCGTTGAAGATTACAACGAGCAGTACTTC.

The V and J genes are TRBV4-1 and TRBJ2-2, with TRBD2 matching 14 bases. V was clipped by 4 bases and J by 4 bases; unmatched bases: 11. The length of the CDR3 is 19 residues. Germline CDR1 MGHRA, CDR2 YSYEKL. The CDR3 here is CASSPLMGLAGVITGELFF. In DNA, the CDR3 is TGCGCCAGCAGCCCTTTGATGGGACTAGCGGGAGTTATCACCGGGGAGCTGTTTTTT.

This clone was counted once. The J gene is TRBJ1-1, the V gene TRBV18; D unresolved. This CDR3 region has 13 residues. Per germline, CDR1 KGHSH and CDR2 LQKENI. V lost 3 bases and J 6 bases, leaving 11 bases between the germline ends. CDR3: CASSPLTPSEAFF. The CDR3 DNA reads as TGTGCCAGCTCACCTCTGACACCTTCTGAAGCTTTCTTT.

The genes are TRBV24-1 and TRBJ1-5; weak D call: TRBD1 (5 bases). Trimming took 4 bases from V and 0 from J, leaving 15 bases between them. Germline CDR1 is KGHDR and CDR2 is SFDVKD. The CDR3 sequence is 17 residues long. CDR3 in amino acids: CATSDSDSRNSNQPQHF. The CDR3 nucleotides read TGTGCCACCAGTGACTCCGACAGCAGGAATAGCAATCAGCCCCAGCATTTT.

The chain has TRBV6-2 or TRBV6-3 and TRBJ1-2, with 7 positions matching TRBD1. Germline trimming cut 4 bases from V and 5 bases from J; bases unmatched to any gene: 4. Per germline, CDR1 MNHEY and CDR2 SVGEGT. The CDR3 runs 13 residues. The CDR3 DNA reads TGTGCCAGCAGTTCTGACAGGGATTATGGCTACACCTTC. Amino acids: CASSSDRDYGYTF.

This chain links TRBV9 with TRBJ1-1; D unresolved. V shed 4 bases and J shed 6 bases, with 13 bases lying between them. CDR1 is SGDLS, CDR2 YYNGEE, per germline. The CDR3 is made up of 13 amino acids. In DNA, the CDR3 is TGTGCCAGCAGCTCCACGGTTCCTCCTGAAGCTTTCTTT. Its translation is CASSSTVPPEAFF.

This sequence joins TRBV6-2 or TRBV6-3 and TRBJ2-7, with a weak D call TRBD1 (6 bases). CDR1 is MNHEY and CDR2 is SVGEGT in the germline V gene. The CDR3 length is 12 residues. V gave up 6 bases and J gave up 4 bases, with 10 bases separating them. CDR3 bases: TGTGCCAGCAGCCCGGGACATTACGAGCAGTACTTC. As protein: CASSPGHYEQYF.

The CDR3 loop is CASSHPSGLMNTEAFF. In DNA, the CDR3 is TGTGCCAGCAGCCACCCCTCAGGTCTAATGAACACTGAAGCTTTCTTT. V is TRBV4-2 and J is TRBJ1-1, with D uncertain. The germline gives CDR1 LGHNA, CDR2 YNFKEQ. This CDR3 has 16 amino acids. Trimming removed 3 bases from V and 0 bases from J, with 14 bases in between.

This clone was found once. The chain carries TRBV10-3 and TRBJ1-1; the D is unclear. Germline V gives CDR1 ENHRY, CDR2 SYGVKD. V lost 2 bases to trimming and J lost 13 bases, with 17 bases between them. This CDR3 contains 13 residues. The CDR3 DNA is TGTGCCATCAGTGAGGACCCCGGGAGGATGGGTTTCTTT. Its protein is CAISEDPGRMGFF.

This rearrangement joins TRBV10-3 to TRBJ2-2; 7 nucleotides align to TRBD1. This CDR3 region has 15 residues. Germline trimming cut 5 bases from V and 2 bases from J; bases unmatched to any gene: 5. Germline V lookup: CDR1 ENHRY, CDR2 SYGVKD. CDR3: CAISPGQINTGELFF. The CDR3 nucleotides read TGTGCCATCAGTCCGGGACAGATAAACACCGGGGAGCTGTTTTTT.

The chain has TRBV28 and TRBJ1-2; 8 bases are a match to TRBD1. Trimming cost V 0 bases and J 9 bases; bases outside gene matches: 6. This CDR3 region has 14 residues. Germline V CDR1 and CDR2: MDHEN, SYDVKM. In DNA form, the CDR3 reads TGTGCCAGCAGTTTATGGGACAGGGAGAGGAGCTACACCTTC. This encodes CASSLWDRERSYTF.

This chain joins TRBV28 and TRBJ2-5; D is perhaps TRBD1 (5 bases). There are 13 residues in the CDR3. Deletions cut 5 bases from V and 10 bases from J, with 17 bases between. Germline loops: CDR1 MDHEN, CDR2 SYDVKM. CDR3 in DNA: TGTGCCAGCAGTCTGGGGCCGGGTAGGGGCCAGTACTTC. Encoded protein: CASSLGPGRGQYF.

The gene calls are TRBV6-5 and TRBJ1-1; D unresolved. Trimming took off 0 bases at V and 4 bases at J, with 6 bases between the two ends. This CDR3 has 13 amino acids. Germline loops: CDR1 MNHEY, CDR2 SVGAGI. CDR3 bases: TGTGCCAGCAGTTACTCGCGGCTCACTGAAGCTTTCTTT. This translates into CASSYSRLTEAFF.

The chain has TRBV30 and TRBJ1-5, with D tentatively TRBD1 (5 bases). Germline CDR1 is GTSNPN and CDR2 is SVGIG (reference sequence). Trimming removed 4 bases at V and 7 bases at J, with 17 bases between. This CDR3 spans 14 amino acids. This chain's CDR3 is CAWTTGGLRQPQHF. The CDR3 DNA follows: TGTGCCTGGACCACGGGGGGGTTGCGGCAGCCCCAGCATTTT.

The CDR3: CASSSTGANYGYTF. The DNA of the CDR3 is TGTGCCAGCAGCTCGACAGGGGCTAACTATGGCTACACCTTC. The chain uses TRBV5-4 and TRBJ1-2; 8 bases align to TRBD1. V shed 3 bases, J shed 0 bases, and the junction held 1 base outside the gene matches. The germline V gene has CDR1 SGHNT and CDR2 YYREEE (reference sequence). The CDR3 loop spans 14 amino acids.

The genes are TRBV7-9 and TRBJ2-7; D might be TRBD1 (6 bases). Trimming pared 4 bases from V and 3 bases from J, leaving 10 bases between. Germline assignment: CDR1 SEHNR and CDR2 FQNEAQ (reference sequence). The CDR3 has 13 amino acids. The CDR3 loop is CASSYGTIYEQYF. The CDR3 DNA reads TGTGCCAGCAGCTACGGGACAATCTACGAGCAGTACTTC. The full variable domain, its missing parts supplied by reference TRBV7-9 and TRBJ2-7, is DTGVSQNPRHKITKRGQNVTFRCDPISEHNRLYWYRQTLGQGPEFLTYFQNEAQLEKSRLLSDRFSAERPKGSFSTLEIQRTEQGDSAMYLCASSYGTIYEQYFGPGTRLTVT.

This clone has just one count. The chain is built from TRBV27 and TRBJ1-2, with D perhaps matching TRBD1 (5 bases). CDR3 length: 15 residues. Germline V gene lookup returns CDR1 MNHEY and CDR2 SMNVEV (reference sequence). Between the trimmed V and J ends, which lost 5 bases and 0 bases, there was a span of 13 bases. CDR3 region: CASSPDSLANYGYTF. In nucleotides, the CDR3 is TGTGCCAGCAGTCCCGACAGTCTAGCTAACTATGGCTACACCTTC.

The chain employs TRBV23-1 and TRBJ1-3; D is perhaps TRBD1 (5 bases). TRBV23-1 is classed as an ORF, of uncertain function. This CDR3 is built from 18 residues. V was clipped by 0 bases and J by 6 bases, with 21 bases between them. CDR3 nucleotides: TGCGCCAGCAGTCAATCCGCCCATCAGGGTAATCATGAAAACACCATATATTTT. It codes for CASSQSAHQGNHENTIYF.

The J gene is TRBJ1-6, the V gene TRBV10-3; weak D call: TRBD1 (5 bases). The V gene lost 6 bases and the J gene lost 7 bases, with 7 bases spanning the gap. This CDR3 region has 12 residues. The V gene's germline CDR1 is ENHRY and CDR2 SYGVKD. Here the CDR3 reads CAISPGNSPLHF. The CDR3 region has the DNA TGTGCCATCAGCCCAGGGAATTCACCCCTCCACTTT.

This clone is a singleton in its sample. V usage is TRBV29-1 and J usage is TRBJ1-2, with 12 bases aligning to TRBD1. Germline V gives CDR1 SQVTM, CDR2 ANQGSEA. The trim removed 4 bases at V and 7 bases at J, leaving 13 bases unmatched. There are 16 residues in the CDR3. CDR3 region: CSVGLIPGQGAGGYTF. In DNA form, the CDR3 reads TGCAGCGTTGGCCTCATCCCGGGACAGGGGGCTGGTGGCTACACCTTC.

This chain links TRBV13 with TRBJ2-2; TRBD2 aligns across 9 bases. CDR3 length: 16 residues. V shed 5 bases, J shed 4 bases, and the junction held 8 bases outside the gene matches. Per germline, CDR1 PRHDT and CDR2 FYEKMQ (reference sequence). CDR3 sequence: CASSPIAGAGTGELFF. The CDR3, as DNA: TGTGCCAGCAGCCCTATAGCGGGAGCGGGCACCGGGGAGCTGTTTTTT. Full variable domain (remainder filled in from reference TRBV13 and TRBJ2-2): AAGVIQSPRHLIKEKRETATLKCYPIPRHDTVYWYQQGPGQDPQFLISFYEKMQSDKGSIPDRFSAQQFSDYHSELNMSSLELGDSALYFCASSPIAGAGTGELFFGEGSRLTVL.

This chain connects TRBV28 to TRBJ1-2, with 9 bases aligning to TRBD1. Trimming at V came to 6 bases and at J to 0 bases, leaving 5 bases not matched to a gene. The CDR3 spans 15 residues. Germline V gives CDR1 MDHEN, CDR2 SYDVKM. CDR3 loop: CASRSGQGPNYGYTF. CDR3 DNA: TGTGCCAGCAGGTCGGGACAGGGACCTAACTATGGCTACACCTTC.

The chain combines TRBV9 with TRBJ1-1, with TRBD1 as a possible D gene (6 bases). Trimming removed 4 bases from V and 5 bases from J, with 15 bases in between. From germline, CDR1 is SGDLS and CDR2 YYNGEE. This CDR3 has 14 residues. The CDR3 DNA sequence: TGTGCCAGCAGCCCCGGACAGATTGGAACTGAAGCTTTCTTT. As protein: CASSPGQIGTEAFF. The whole variable domain, filled in from reference TRBV9 and TRBJ1-1, reads DSGVTQTPKHLITATGQRVTLRCSPRSGDLSVYWYQQSLDQGLQFLIQYYNGEERAKGNILERFSAQQFPDLHSELNLSSLELGDSALYFCASSPGQIGTEAFFGQGTRLTVV.

This chain connects TRBV4-1 to TRBJ2-5, with 8 positions matching TRBD2. The CDR3 contains 16 residues. The germline V gene encodes CDR1 MGHRA and CDR2 YSYEKL. V gave up 0 bases and J gave up 5 bases; unmatched junction bases: 8. The CDR3 reads CASSQDGAGESETQYF. DNA for the CDR3: TGCGCCAGCAGCCAAGACGGAGCGGGAGAATCTGAGACCCAGTACTTC.